This TCR beta chain was sequenced in a study of Ad26.COV2.S vaccination and SARS-CoV-2 variants. The overall study: Into the muscle, Ad26.COV2.S was dosed once or twice, 56 days apart. Whole-study findings and limits: Recipients of either vaccine or placebo displayed similar breadth of non-spike TCRs.

Measured with immunoSEQ multiplex PCR; TCRdb has only the in-frame clones, and not every one. The data show around 370,000 clones, approximately 81% seen once. With respect to this clone: Its matching antigen is unknown.

Regarding treatment: 19 received Ad26.COV2.S at low or high dose, single or two shots; several received placebo; per-sample allocation not given. Following the first vaccine or placebo injection, samples were taken on day 63. CDR3 length: 18 residues. In germline, CDR1 is SGDLS, CDR2 YYNGEE. Trimming took off 4 bases at V and 0 bases at J, with 19 bases between the two ends. This chain links TRBV9 with TRBJ2-2, with a possible D match to TRBD2 (5 bases). Sequences were derived from peripheral blood, sampled in a trial of Ad26.COV2.S vaccine versus placebo. This TCR was recovered from a person between 18 and 65 years old who received the Ad26.COV2.S COVID-19 vaccine or a placebo. CDR3 sequence reads: CASSPRAPHLPNTGELFF. DNA for the CDR3: TGTGCCAGCAGCCCGAGGGCCCCGCACTTGCCGAACACCGGGGAGCTGTTTTTT.